This passage covers 18 T cell receptor beta chains from one sample sequenced in a study of OX40 agonist ivuxolimab in advanced cancers. Assay used: immunoSEQ multiplex PCR; TCRdb lists only in-frame clones, some missing. The sample carries more than 80,000 clones, 91% recorded once. The starting material was CD4+ or CD8+ T cells sorted from blood, obtained in a trial of the OX40 agonist ivuxolimab. The receptor set was obtained from an adult with an advanced solid tumor such as melanoma, head and neck, liver or kidney cancer.

J is TRBJ2-3 and V is TRBV19, with D unresolved. V gave up 5 bases and J gave up 3 bases, with 9 bases separating them. The length of the CDR3 is 13 residues. Germline V lookup: CDR1 LNHDA, CDR2 SQIVND (reference sequence). The CDR3 is CASSETRTDTQYF. The CDR3 DNA is TGTGCCAGTAGTGAGACACGGACAGATACGCAGTATTTT.

This clone occurred a few times. The rearrangement links TRBV2 to TRBJ2-1, with no clear D. Germline values: CDR1 SNHLY, CDR2 FYNNEI. V was shortened by 6 bases and J by 9 bases, with 15 bases between the two germline ends. The CDR3 totals 13 residues. DNA of the CDR3: TGTGCCAGCAGCCCCGGTCCGACTGGTGAGCAGTTCTTC. Residues: CASSPGPTGEQFF. The whole variable domain, filled in from reference TRBV2 and TRBJ2-1, reads EPEVTQTPSHQVTQMGQEVILRCVPISNHLYFYWYRQILGQKVEFLVSFYNNEISEKSEIFDDQFSVERPDGSNFTLKIRSTKLEDSAMYFCASSPGPTGEQFFGPGTRLTVL.

The chain joins TRBV5-5 to TRBJ2-7; unclear D gene. V lost 0 bases to trimming and J lost 4 bases, with 14 bases between them. Germline values: CDR1 SGHKS, CDR2 YYEKEE (reference sequence). CDR3 size: 15 residues. CDR3 bases: TGTGCCAGCAGCTTGGATCCAACTCTCTGGTACGAGCAGTACTTC. Its protein product is CASSLDPTLWYEQYF.

The J gene is TRBJ2-3, the V gene TRBV10-1; unclear D gene. With 4 bases removed from V and 3 bases from J, the gap between germline ends came to 5 bases. The CDR3 length is 12 residues. Germline-derived CDR1 and CDR2 are WNHNN and SYGVQD (reference sequence). CDR3 loop: CASSAGTDTQYF. As DNA, the CDR3 is TGCGCCAGCAGTGCTGGGACAGATACGCAGTATTTT.

This clone occurred a few times. The J gene is TRBJ1-5, the V gene TRBV6-1; D perhaps matches TRBD1 (6 bases). The CDR3 has 13 amino acids. Trimming left V 0 bases short and J 10 bases short, with 10 bases between. Germline V gene data show CDR1 as MNHNS and CDR2 as SASEGT. CDR3 amino acids: CASSEATGGPQHF. For the CDR3, the DNA is TGTGCCAGCAGTGAAGCGACGGGGGGCCCCCAGCATTTT.

The CDR3 DNA follows: TGTGCCAGCACCTCCCTAGAGACCCAGTACTTC. It is translated as CASTSLETQYF. The rearrangement uses TRBV6-5 and TRBJ2-5; D is uncertain. From germline, CDR1 is MNHEY and CDR2 SVGAGI. V lost 7 bases and J 4 bases, leaving 7 bases between the germline ends. This CDR3 has 11 residues.

This sequence joins TRBV19 and TRBJ1-2; maybe TRBD1 (6 bases). The CDR3 length is 15 residues. The germline CDR1 and CDR2 sequences are LNHDA and SQIVND (reference sequence). The V end was cut by 5 bases, the J end by 6 bases, with 19 bases between. This CDR3 is CASSGWEGVTDGYTF. As DNA, the CDR3 is TGTGCCAGTAGTGGCTGGGAGGGGGTGACGGATGGCTACACCTTC.

This chain joins TRBV19 and TRBJ2-7; 11 nucleotides match TRBD2. V gave up 8 bases and J gave up 2 bases; unmatched junction bases: 5. Germline CDR1 reads LNHDA; CDR2 reads SQIVND (reference sequence). The CDR3 consists of 14 residues. The CDR3 nucleotides are TGTGCCAGTTCTCTAGCGGGAGGCACCTACGAGCAGTACTTC. Translated, it gives CASSLAGGTYEQYF.

The chain recombines TRBV10-2 with TRBJ2-2; 7 bases are a match to TRBD2. CDR1 WSHSY and CDR2 SAAADI come from the germline V gene. V lost 6 bases and J lost 4; bases outside the gene matches: 5. The CDR3 sequence is 14 residues long. CDR3 sequence: CASRVRELTGELFF. The CDR3 DNA follows: TGCGCCAGCAGGGTGCGGGAGCTCACCGGGGAGCTGTTTTTT.

This chain joins TRBV10-3 and TRBJ2-5, with TRBD1 matching 8 bases. Trimming took 6 bases from V and 7 from J; bases not matched to a gene: 7. Per germline, CDR1 ENHRY and CDR2 SYGVKD. The CDR3 runs 13 residues. The CDR3 sequence: CAISSTGGGTQYF. The DNA of the CDR3 is TGTGCCATCAGCTCAACAGGGGGAGGGACCCAGTACTTC.

V gene TRBV10-3 combines with J gene TRBJ1-6; D is possibly TRBD1 (6 bases). The CDR3 runs to 13 residues. The V and J ends lost 2 bases and 13 bases respectively, with 12 bases between them. Germline V lookup: CDR1 ENHRY, CDR2 SYGVKD. The CDR3 coding sequence is TGTGCCATCAGTGAGGACAGGCGGTCTCCCCTCCACTTT. Protein: CAISEDRRSPLHF.

The chain links TRBV8-2 to TRBJ2-6; TRBD2 is the table's D call, not checked against the DNA. TRBV8-2 is a listed pseudogene. The CDR3 loop spans 13 amino acids. The CDR3 reads CGISVRITQSRAF. DNA for the CDR3: TGTGGCATCTCAGTAAGGATAACACAAAGTCGGGCTTTC.

The J gene is TRBJ1-1, the V gene TRBV5-1; possibly TRBD1 for D (5 bases). The CDR3 sequence is 14 residues long. V was cut by 2 bases and J by 4 bases, with 12 bases left in between. Germline V CDR1 and CDR2: SGHRS, YFSETQ. The CDR3 DNA reads TGCGCCAGCAGCTTTCGGGACTGGGCCACTGAAGCTTTCTTT. Protein sequence: CASSFRDWATEAFF.

This clone was seen only once. The chain employs TRBV11-2 and TRBJ2-5; tentative D call: TRBD1 (6 bases). This CDR3 spans 14 amino acids. Trimming took 4 bases from V and 9 from J, leaving 18 bases between them. CDR1 SGHAT and CDR2 FQNNGV come from the germline V gene. The CDR3 region is CASSSQIASGAQYF. The CDR3 coding sequence is TGTGCCAGCAGCTCTCAAATAGCGTCAGGGGCCCAGTACTTC.

The chain recombines TRBV18 with TRBJ2-4; a possible D gene is TRBD2 (6 bases). This CDR3 region has 13 residues. CDR1 is KGHSH, CDR2 LQKENI, per germline. Trimming left V 2 bases short and J 6 bases short, with 8 bases between. CDR3 nucleotides: TGTGCCAGCTCACCAGCGGGACGAAACATTCAGTACTTC. This codes for CASSPAGRNIQYF.

The rearrangement joins TRBV18 to TRBJ2-5; 15 nucleotides align to TRBD2. V dropped 2 bases and J dropped 5; count of bases not matched to a gene: 6. The CDR3 runs 17 residues. The V gene's germline CDR1 is KGHSH and CDR2 LQKENI. As DNA, the CDR3 is TGTGCCAGCTCACCAGCAGCGGGACTAGCGGGAGGTGAGACCCAGTACTTC. Its translation is CASSPAAGLAGGETQYF.

This clone was detected once. The CDR3 here is CASNHLPYNEQFF. In DNA form, the CDR3 reads TGTGCCAGCAACCACCTCCCTTACAATGAGCAGTTCTTC. The chain joins TRBV11-3 to TRBJ2-1; no firm D call. The CDR3 has 13 amino acids. In germline, CDR1 is SGHNT, CDR2 YENEEA. Deletions cut 7 bases from V and 4 bases from J, with 11 bases between.

The chain links TRBV30 to TRBJ2-5; 8 bases align to TRBD2. Trimming at V came to 3 bases and at J to 0 bases, leaving 3 bases not matched to a gene. The CDR3 totals 14 residues. The V gene's germline CDR1 is GTSNPN and CDR2 SVGIG (reference sequence). CDR3: CAWRLAGHQETQYF. CDR3 nucleotides: TGTGCCTGGAGGCTAGCGGGCCACCAAGAGACCCAGTACTTC.